This is a list of T cell receptor beta chains from one sample in a study of blood T cell repertoires in COVID-19. TCRdb's copy holds only in-frame clones and misses some; the assay was immunoSEQ multiplex PCR. Of roughly 250,000 clones listed, approximately 86% are singletons. The sequencing input was PBMCs or T cells enriched from blood (not recorded which). These TCRs come from a woman between 45 and 65 years old who had recovered from COVID-19. CDR3s include the opening cysteine and the closing phenylalanine or tryptophan. The D gene is left open where the match is weak. A row's size may be missing; if present it is once, few, many or a size class.

j_call	v_call	clone_size	d_call	cdr3_length	cdr3_aa	cdr3_nt
TRBJ2-5	TRBV19	NA	NA	14	CASSALTGGGTQYF	TGTGCCAGTAGTGCTTTAACAGGGGGGGGGACCCAGTACTTC
TRBJ2-7	TRBV4-2	NA	TRBD2	16	CASSQERLAGAIEQYF	TGTGCCAGCAGCCAAGAACGACTAGCGGGAGCGATCGAGCAGTACTTC
TRBJ2-7	TRBV7-3	NA	NA	15	CASRKHRDSSYEQYF	TGTGCCAGCAGGAAACACCGAGACTCGTCCTACGAGCAGTACTTC
TRBJ2-6	TRBV2	NA	TRBD1	18	CASSPQTGVYSGANVLTF	TGTGCCAGCAGTCCTCAGACAGGGGTCTACTCTGGGGCCAACGTCCTGACTTTC
TRBJ1-3	TRBV9	NA	NA	15	CASSVAASTGNTIYF	TGTGCCAGCAGCGTAGCTGCCAGTACTGGAAACACCATATATTTT
TRBJ2-1	TRBV9	NA	TRBD2	16	CASSKMGAGGPHEQFF	TGTGCCAGCAGCAAAATGGGAGCGGGAGGGCCGCATGAGCAGTTCTTC
TRBJ2-7	TRBV2	few	TRBD2	14	CASRALAGVSGEEF	TGTGCCAGCAGAGCACTAGCGGGAGTATCAGGAGAAGAGTTC
TRBJ1-5	TRBV28	NA	NA	18	CASSSQPKPRVRNQPQHF	TGTGCCAGCAGTAGCCAACCAAAACCCAGGGTAAGGAATCAGCCCCAGCATTTT
TRBJ2-2	TRBV25-1	NA	TRBD1	16	CASSDPTGGASGELFF	TGTGCCAGCAGTGACCCCACAGGGGGCGCCTCCGGGGAGCTGTTTTTT
TRBJ2-2	TRBV30	NA	NA	15	CAWRRDSGGTGELFF	TGTGCCTGGCGTAGAGATTCCGGAGGGACCGGGGAGCTGTTTTTT
TRBJ2-1	TRBV28	NA	NA	17	CASSFLRMGGRGNEQFF	TGTGCCAGCAGTTTTTTAAGGATGGGGGGTAGGGGCAATGAGCAGTTCTTC
TRBJ2-7	TRBV28	NA	NA	15	CATVGNTGSAYEQYF	TGTGCCACCGTGGGGAATACAGGGAGCGCCTACGAGCAGTACTTC
TRBJ2-5	TRBV5-4	NA	NA	15	CASSLPGTNQETQYF	TGTGCCAGCAGCTTGCCGGGAACGAACCAAGAGACCCAGTACTTC
TRBJ1-1	TRBV18	NA	NA	14	CASSQRGMNTEAFF	TGTGCCAGCTCACAAAGGGGTATGAACACTGAAGCTTTCTTT
TRBJ2-1	TRBV18	NA	TRBD2	15	CASSPEAGGMNEQFF	TGTGCCAGCTCACCAGAGGCGGGAGGGATGAATGAGCAGTTCTTC
TRBJ1-6	TRBV24-1	NA	NA	18	CATSEAGEGNRYNSPLHF	TGTGCCACCAGTGAAGCCGGGGAGGGCAATAGGTATAATTCACCCCTCCACTTT
TRBJ2-7	TRBV7-6	NA	TRBD2	15	CASSLNSGSAYEQYF	TGTGCCAGCAGCTTAAATAGCGGGAGCGCCTACGAGCAGTACTTC